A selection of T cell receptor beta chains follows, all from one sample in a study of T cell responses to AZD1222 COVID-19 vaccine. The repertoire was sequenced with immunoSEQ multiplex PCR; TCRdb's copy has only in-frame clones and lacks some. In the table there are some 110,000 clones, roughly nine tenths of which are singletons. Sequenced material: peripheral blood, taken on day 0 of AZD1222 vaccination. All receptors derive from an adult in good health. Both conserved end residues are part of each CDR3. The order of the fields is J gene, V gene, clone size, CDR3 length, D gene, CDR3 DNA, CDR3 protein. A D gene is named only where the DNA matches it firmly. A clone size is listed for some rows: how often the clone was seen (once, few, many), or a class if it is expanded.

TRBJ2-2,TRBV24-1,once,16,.,TGTGCCACCAGTGATTTAGAGACCCCGGGAACCGGGGAGCTGTTTTTT,CATSDLETPGTGELFF
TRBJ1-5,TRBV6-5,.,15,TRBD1,TGTGCCAGCAGCTCACAGGGGTTGGGCAATCAGCCCCAGCATTTT,CASSSQGLGNQPQHF
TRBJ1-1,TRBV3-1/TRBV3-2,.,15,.,TGTGCCAGCAGCCCTTCTAAGGCGAAGTTCGGGGGAGCTTTCTTT,CASSPSKAKFGGAFF
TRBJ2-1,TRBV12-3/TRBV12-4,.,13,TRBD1,TGTGCCAGCCGGCAGGGGGCGGACAATGAGCAGTTCTTC,CASRQGADNEQFF
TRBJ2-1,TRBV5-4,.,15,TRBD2,TGTGCCAGCAGCTTGGAGGGACTAATCTACAATGAGCAGTTCTTC,CASSLEGLIYNEQFF
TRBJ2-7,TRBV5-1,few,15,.,TGCGCCAGCAGCTTGGCCAACCAACAAGGAGGCGAGCAGTACTTC,CASSLANQQGGEQYF
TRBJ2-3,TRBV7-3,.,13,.,TGTGCCACCTATAGCGGCCCCACAGATACGCAGTATTTT,CATYSGPTDTQYF
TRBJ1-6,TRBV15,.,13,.,TGTGCCACCAGCAGAGTAGCAATTTCACCCCTCCACTTT,CATSRVAISPLHF
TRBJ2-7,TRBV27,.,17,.,TGTGCCAGCAGTCCAAACAGGAACGGGACGAGTATTTACGAGCAGTACTTC,CASSPNRNGTSIYEQYF
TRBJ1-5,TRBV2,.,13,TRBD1,TGTGCCAGCACGGACAGGGGCCATCAGCCCCAGCATTTT,CASTDRGHQPQHF
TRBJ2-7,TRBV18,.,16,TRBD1,TGTGCCAGCTCACCGGCAGGGGGTTCCTCTTCCTACGAGCAGTACTTC,CASSPAGGSSSYEQYF
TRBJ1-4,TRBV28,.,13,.,.,CASSILGNEKLFF
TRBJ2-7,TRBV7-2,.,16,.,TGTGCCAGCAGCTTAAGTGCCCTGGGGGGAACCTACGAGCAGTACTTC,CASSLSALGGTYEQYF
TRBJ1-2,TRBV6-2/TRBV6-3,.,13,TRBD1,TGTGCCAGCAGTACGACAGGGCACTATGGCTACACCTTC,CASSTTGHYGYTF
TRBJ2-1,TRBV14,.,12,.,TGTGCCAGCAGCCAAGGAGCGGCCGAGCAGTTCTTC,CASSQGAAEQFF
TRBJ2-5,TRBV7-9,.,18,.,TGTGCCAGCAGCCCAAGGCAGGGAGGGGGGGCGGAGAAAGAGACCCAGTACTTC,CASSPRQGGGAEKETQYF
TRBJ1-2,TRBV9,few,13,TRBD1,TGTGCCAGCAGCGCTGGGACAGGCTATGGCTACACCTTC,CASSAGTGYGYTF
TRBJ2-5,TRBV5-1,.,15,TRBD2,TGCGCCAGCAGCCAGGGACTAGCCTTACAAGAGACCCAGTACTTC,CASSQGLALQETQYF